This TCR beta chain was found in a study of T-cell reconstitution after alpha-beta-depleted transplantation in children. The V and J ends lost 6 bases and 9 bases respectively, with 12 bases between them. The CDR3 is made up of 12 amino acids. A library of TCRbeta sequences, prepared with unique molecular identifiers, was generated. Each CDR3 protein gets one entry after TCRdb re-called the PCR reads with MiXCR. In the table there are about 400,000 distinct CDR3 sequences, 20% of which are singletons. Source: PBMCs from the stem cell graft donor, taken from the stem cell graft. V gene TRBV12-3 or TRBV12-4 combines with J gene TRBJ2-1; no clear D. The receptor's source is a human donor who donated a stem cell graft to a child with acute myeloid leukemia. CDR3 protein: CASSINGGEQFF. DNA for the CDR3: TGTGCCAGCAGCATAAACGGCGGTGAGCAGTTCTTC.